A single TCR beta chain is shown here with its context. The repertoire was sequenced with immunoSEQ multiplex PCR; TCRdb's copy has only in-frame clones and lacks some. The data hold 250,000 or so clones, with around 80% observed a single time. This entry comes from a study of blood T cell repertoires in COVID-19. Trimming removed 4 bases at V and 3 bases at J, with 7 bases between. The length of the CDR3 is 12 residues. Looked up from germline, CDR1 is LGHDT and CDR2 is YNNKEL (reference sequence). This TCR derives from a human donor in a cohort sampled during active COVID-19. Specimen: peripheral blood. The rearrangement uses TRBV3-1 (or the pseudogene TRBV3-2) and TRBJ2-7; D is possibly TRBD1 (5 bases). The CDR3 sequence is CASSRQNYEQYF. DNA for the CDR3: TGTGCCAGCAGCCGACAGAACTACGAGCAGTACTTC.